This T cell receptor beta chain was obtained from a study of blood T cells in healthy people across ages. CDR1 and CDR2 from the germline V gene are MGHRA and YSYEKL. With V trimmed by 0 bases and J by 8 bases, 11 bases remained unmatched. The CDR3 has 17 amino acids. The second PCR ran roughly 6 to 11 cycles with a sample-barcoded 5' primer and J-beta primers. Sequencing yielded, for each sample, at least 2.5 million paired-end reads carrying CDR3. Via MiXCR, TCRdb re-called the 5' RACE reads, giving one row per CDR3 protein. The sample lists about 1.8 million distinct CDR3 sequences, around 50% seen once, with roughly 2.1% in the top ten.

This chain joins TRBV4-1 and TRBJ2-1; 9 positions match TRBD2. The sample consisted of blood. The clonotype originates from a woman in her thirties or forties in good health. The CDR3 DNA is TGCGCCAGCAGCCAAGATGGGGGACTAGCCACCAAGGATGAGCAGTTCTTC. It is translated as CASSQDGGLATKDEQFF.